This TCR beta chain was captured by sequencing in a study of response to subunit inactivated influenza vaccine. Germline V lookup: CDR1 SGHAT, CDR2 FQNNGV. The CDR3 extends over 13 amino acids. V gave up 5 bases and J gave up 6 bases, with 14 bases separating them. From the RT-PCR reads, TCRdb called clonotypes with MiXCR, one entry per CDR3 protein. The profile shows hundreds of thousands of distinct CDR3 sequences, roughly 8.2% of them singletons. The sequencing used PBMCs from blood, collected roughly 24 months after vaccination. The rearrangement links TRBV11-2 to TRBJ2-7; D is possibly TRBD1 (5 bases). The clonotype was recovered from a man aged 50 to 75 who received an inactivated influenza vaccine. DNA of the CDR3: TGTGCCAGCAGCCCGACAGCTCGACGCGAGCAGTACTTC. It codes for CASSPTARREQYF.